Included here is one T cell receptor beta chain sequence, with context. This specimen belongs to a study of shared clonotypes between healthy human individuals. Naive-designated CD8 cells lacked CD45RO, were positively enriched for CCR7, and omitted terminally differentiated effector memory CD45RA+ cells. The method was immunoSEQ multiplex PCR; TCRdb's version includes in-frame clones alone and lacks a portion of them. This sample has roughly 850,000 clones, with roughly 96% found just once. V was cut by 5 bases and J by 0 bases, with 8 bases left in between. This CDR3 is 15 amino acids long. CDR1 and CDR2 from the germline V gene are SNHLY and FYNNEI.

The sequenced material came from naive CD8+ T cells sorted from blood. The chain recombines TRBV2 with TRBJ2-6; D call uncertain. The receptor was isolated from a man aged 30-40 years in good health. The CDR3 DNA reads as TGTGCCAGCAGTAGCGACAACTCTGGGGCCAACGTCCTGACTTTC. Translation: CASSSDNSGANVLTF.